These 8 T cell receptor beta chains share one sample of origin, sequenced in a study of blood T cell repertoires in COVID-19. TCRdb's table, derived via immunoSEQ multiplex PCR, lists solely in-frame clones and lacks some. Of around 270,000 clones in the sample, 75% to 90% were seen once. Sequencing was done on a sample of peripheral blood. Source of these receptors: a man aged 40-49 years with acute or convalescent COVID-19.

V usage is TRBV30 and J usage is TRBJ1-5; TRBD1 agrees at 9 bases. The germline V gene encodes CDR1 GTSNPN and CDR2 SVGIG (reference sequence). The CDR3 extends over 14 amino acids. V gave up 2 bases and J gave up 6 bases; unmatched junction bases: 5. CDR3 nucleotides: TGTGCCTGGAGTACCGACAGGGGGTCTCAGCCCCAGCATTTT. It codes for CAWSTDRGSQPQHF.

The V and J genes are TRBV12-5 and TRBJ2-1; 10 nucleotides agree with TRBD1. The CDR3 is 17 amino acids. Trimming took 5 bases from V and 5 from J; bases not matched to a gene: 12. CDR1 is LGHNT, CDR2 FRNRAP, per germline. The CDR3: CASGPPPGQGFHNEQFF. CDR3 nucleotide sequence: TGTGCTAGTGGTCCCCCCCCGGGACAGGGGTTCCACAATGAGCAGTTCTTC.

Only a few counts were recorded for this clone. The CDR3 DNA reads as TGTGCCAGCAGCTTATGGTTGGGAGGCCAGGGTGGCACAGATACGCAGTATTTT. Amino acids: CASSLWLGGQGGTDTQYF. This chain connects TRBV7-9 to TRBJ2-3; a possible D gene is TRBD2 (6 bases). CDR1 and CDR2 from the germline V gene are SEHNR and FQNEAQ (reference sequence). V lost 2 bases, J lost 1 base, and 19 bases lay in between. The CDR3 runs 18 residues.

The chain employs TRBV11-2 and TRBJ1-3, with unresolved D. The CDR3 has 16 amino acids. Germline values: CDR1 SGHAT, CDR2 FQNNGV. Trimming left V 0 bases short and J 1 base short, with 10 bases between. CDR3 sequence: CASSLEWAMSGNTIYF. In nucleotides, the CDR3 is TGTGCCAGCAGCTTAGAATGGGCTATGTCTGGAAACACCATATATTTT.

Regarding this clone: Additional DNA sequences in this sample encode the identical CDR3. This chain links TRBV6-5 with TRBJ1-1; maybe TRBD1 (6 bases). CDR3 size: 14 residues. CDR1 and CDR2 (germline): MNHEY, SVGAGI. The V gene lost 6 bases and the J gene lost 2 bases, with 13 bases spanning the gap. The CDR3 nucleotides are TGTGCCAGCAGCTTACAGGGAAGTAACACTGAAGCTTTCTTT. This codes for CASSLQGSNTEAFF.

V is TRBV6-2 or TRBV6-3 and J is TRBJ2-6, with unresolved D. Germline lookup yields CDR1 MNHEY and CDR2 SVGEGT. This CDR3 is built from 15 residues. Trimming shortened V by 5 bases and J by 0 bases, and 8 bases separated the two germline ends. The CDR3 here is CASSKSVSGANVLTF. CDR3 DNA sequence: TGTGCCAGCAGTAAATCCGTCTCTGGGGCCAACGTCCTGACTTTC.

This clone was seen a single time. This sequence joins TRBV11-2 and TRBJ2-1, with D tentatively TRBD1 (6 bases). The CDR3 is 16 amino acids. Germline V CDR1 and CDR2: SGHAT, FQNNGV. Trimming left V 5 bases short and J 3 bases short, with 17 bases between. The CDR3 coding sequence is TGTGCCAGCAGCCTTTCACAGGGAACAAACTACAATGAGCAGTTCTTC. Amino acid sequence: CASSLSQGTNYNEQFF.

This chain links TRBV25-1 with TRBJ2-5; possible D gene TRBD1, 5 bases. Germline V gene sequence: CDR1 MGHDK, CDR2 SYGVNS. This CDR3 is 18 amino acids long. V lost 4 bases and J 4 bases, leaving 25 bases between the germline ends. This CDR3 reads CASSAALGELRSGETQYF. Here the CDR3 DNA reads TGTGCCAGCAGTGCGGCATTAGGGGAACTCCGGTCAGGAGAGACCCAGTACTTC.